Below, 4 T cell receptor beta chains from the same sample are listed, as sequenced in a study of response to subunit inactivated influenza vaccine. In TCRdb, the RT-PCR reads were re-called with MiXCR into one record per CDR3 protein. Seen here are 550,000 to 600,000 distinct CDR3 sequences, 12% observed once, and the top ten hold roughly 10%. The sample consisted of PBMCs from blood, taken on the day of vaccination. Source of these receptors: a man aged 50 or older who received an inactivated influenza vaccine.

Only a few counts were recorded for this clonotype. The chain links TRBV4-1 to TRBJ2-2; a possible D gene is TRBD1 (5 bases). Trimming shortened V by 0 bases and J by 5 bases, and 10 bases separated the two germline ends. This CDR3 contains 15 residues. Germline assignment: CDR1 MGHRA and CDR2 YSYEKL. In DNA form, the CDR3 reads TGCGCCAGCAGCCAAGACGTGGGGCGGACCGGGGAGCTGTTTTTT. This translates into CASSQDVGRTGELFF.

This sequence joins TRBV25-1 and TRBJ2-1; 7 bases match TRBD2. Germline V CDR1 and CDR2: MGHDK, SYGVNS. CDR3 size: 16 residues. Germline trimming cut 6 bases from V and 2 bases from J; bases unmatched to any gene: 10. The CDR3 protein is CASSGVGLGAYNEQFF. For the CDR3, the DNA is TGTGCCAGCAGCGGGGTAGGACTAGGCGCCTACAATGAGCAGTTCTTC.

The V and J genes are TRBV28 and TRBJ2-1; the match to TRBD2 covers 8 bases. The CDR3 loop spans 15 amino acids. Germline CDR1 and CDR2: MDHEN and SYDVKM. Trimming at V came to 2 bases and at J to 7 bases, leaving 7 bases not matched to a gene. CDR3 protein: CASSLTAGGGNEQFF. In DNA form, the CDR3 reads TGTGCCAGCAGTTTAACGGCGGGAGGTGGGAATGAGCAGTTCTTC.

Remarks on this clonotype: The junction departs from the called germline gene at one end, perhaps through a read error. The chain has TRBV2 and TRBJ2-7; D might be TRBD1 (6 bases). Germline V CDR1 and CDR2: SNHLY, FYNNEI. This CDR3 is built from 12 residues. The CDR3 region is CASRDSSYDQYF. The CDR3 coding sequence is TGTGCCAGCAGGGACAGCTCCTACGATCAGTACTTC.